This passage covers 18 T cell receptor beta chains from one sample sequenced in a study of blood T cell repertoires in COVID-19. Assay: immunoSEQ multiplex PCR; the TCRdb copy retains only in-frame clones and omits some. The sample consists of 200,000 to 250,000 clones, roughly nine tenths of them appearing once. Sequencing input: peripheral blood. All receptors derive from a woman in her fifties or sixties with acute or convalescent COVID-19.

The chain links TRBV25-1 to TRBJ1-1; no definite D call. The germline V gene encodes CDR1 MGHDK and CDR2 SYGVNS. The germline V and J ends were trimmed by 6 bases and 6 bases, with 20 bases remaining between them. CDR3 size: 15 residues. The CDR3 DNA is TGTGCCAGCAGCTCTAAAGGCGGCTCTAGCGCTGAAGCTTTCTTT. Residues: CASSSKGGSSAEAFF.

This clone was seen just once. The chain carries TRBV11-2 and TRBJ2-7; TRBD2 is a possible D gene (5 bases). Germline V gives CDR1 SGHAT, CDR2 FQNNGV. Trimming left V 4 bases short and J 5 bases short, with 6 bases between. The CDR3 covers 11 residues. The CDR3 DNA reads TGTGCCAGCAGCTCGAGGGACGAGCAGTACTTC. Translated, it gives CASSSRDEQYF.

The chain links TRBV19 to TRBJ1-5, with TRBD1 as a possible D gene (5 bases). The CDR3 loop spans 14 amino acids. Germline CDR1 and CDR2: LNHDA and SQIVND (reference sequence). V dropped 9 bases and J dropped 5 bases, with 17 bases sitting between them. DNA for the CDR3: TGTGCCAGCAAGGGACGAACGGGGGATCAGCCCCAGCATTTT. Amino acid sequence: CASKGRTGDQPQHF.

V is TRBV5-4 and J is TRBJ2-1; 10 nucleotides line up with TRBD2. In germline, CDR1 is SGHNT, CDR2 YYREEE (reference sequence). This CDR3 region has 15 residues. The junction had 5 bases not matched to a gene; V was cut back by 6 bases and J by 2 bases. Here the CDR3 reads CASKERGGAYNEQFF. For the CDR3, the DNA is TGTGCCAGCAAGGAGCGGGGGGGCGCCTACAATGAGCAGTTCTTC. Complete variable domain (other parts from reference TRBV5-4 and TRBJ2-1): ETGVTQSPTHLIKTRGQQVTLRCSSQSGHNTVSWYQQALGQGPQFIFQYYREEENGRGNFPPRFSGLQFPNYSSELNVNALELDDSALYLCASKERGGAYNEQFFGPGTRLTVL.

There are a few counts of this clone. This chain's CDR3 is CSVRATGLYGYTF. DNA for the CDR3: TGCAGCGTTAGAGCGACAGGACTCTATGGCTACACCTTC. The gene calls are TRBV29-1 and TRBJ1-2; TRBD1 is a possible D gene (6 bases). The germline V and J ends were trimmed by 5 bases and 4 bases, with 14 bases remaining between them. The CDR3 loop spans 13 amino acids. From germline, CDR1 is SQVTM and CDR2 ANQGSEA.

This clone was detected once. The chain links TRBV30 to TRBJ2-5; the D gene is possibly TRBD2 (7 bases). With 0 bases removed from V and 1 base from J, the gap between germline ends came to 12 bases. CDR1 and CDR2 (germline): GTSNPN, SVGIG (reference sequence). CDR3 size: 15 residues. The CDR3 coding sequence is TGTGCCTGGAGTGTTGGCGGGGGCTCCCAAGAGACCCAGTACTTC. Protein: CAWSVGGGSQETQYF.

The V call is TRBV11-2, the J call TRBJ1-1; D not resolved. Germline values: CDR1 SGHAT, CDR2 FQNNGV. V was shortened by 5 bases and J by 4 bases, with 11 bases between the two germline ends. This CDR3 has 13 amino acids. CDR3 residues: CASSPPYSTEAFF. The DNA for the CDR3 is TGTGCCAGCAGCCCCCCATATAGCACTGAAGCTTTCTTT.

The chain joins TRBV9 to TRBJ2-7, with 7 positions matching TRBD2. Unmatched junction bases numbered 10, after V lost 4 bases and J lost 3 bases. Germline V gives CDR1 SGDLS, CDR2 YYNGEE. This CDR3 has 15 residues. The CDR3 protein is CASSPSLAADYEQYF. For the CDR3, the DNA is TGTGCCAGCAGCCCATCCCTAGCGGCCGACTACGAGCAGTACTTC.

The CDR3 loop reads CASSPVRLAGQETQYF. The CDR3 nucleotides read TGTGCCAGCAGCCCGGTCCGACTAGCGGGGCAAGAGACCCAGTACTTC. The J gene is TRBJ2-5, the V gene TRBV11-3; 11 bases match TRBD2. Trimming cost V 5 bases and J 2 bases; bases outside gene matches: 7. This CDR3 has 16 amino acids. The germline CDR1 and CDR2 sequences are SGHNT and YENEEA.

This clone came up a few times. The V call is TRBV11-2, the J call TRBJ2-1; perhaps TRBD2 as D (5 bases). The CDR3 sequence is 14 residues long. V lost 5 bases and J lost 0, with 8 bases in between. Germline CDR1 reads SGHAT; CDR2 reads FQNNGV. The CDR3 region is CASSPSGSYNEQFF. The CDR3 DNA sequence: TGTGCCAGCAGCCCGAGCGGCTCCTACAATGAGCAGTTCTTC.

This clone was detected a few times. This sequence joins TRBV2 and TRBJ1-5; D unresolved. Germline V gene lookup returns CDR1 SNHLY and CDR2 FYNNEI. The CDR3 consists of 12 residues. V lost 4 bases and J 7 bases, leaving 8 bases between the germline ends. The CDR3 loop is CASSAGGQPQHF. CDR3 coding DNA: TGTGCCAGCAGTGCTGGAGGCCAGCCCCAGCATTTT.

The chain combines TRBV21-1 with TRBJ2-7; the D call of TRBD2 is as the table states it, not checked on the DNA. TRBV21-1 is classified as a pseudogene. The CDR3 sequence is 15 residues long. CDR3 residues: CASWGTSGSAYEQYF. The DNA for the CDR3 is TGTGCCAGCTGGGGAACTAGCGGGAGCGCGTACGAGCAGTACTTC.

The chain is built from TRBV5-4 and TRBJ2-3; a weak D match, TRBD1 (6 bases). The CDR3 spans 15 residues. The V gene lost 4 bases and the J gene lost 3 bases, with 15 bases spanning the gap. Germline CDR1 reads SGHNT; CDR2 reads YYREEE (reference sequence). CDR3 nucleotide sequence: TGTGCCAGCAGCCGCCCAGGACAGCCTACAGATACGCAGTATTTT. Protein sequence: CASSRPGQPTDTQYF.

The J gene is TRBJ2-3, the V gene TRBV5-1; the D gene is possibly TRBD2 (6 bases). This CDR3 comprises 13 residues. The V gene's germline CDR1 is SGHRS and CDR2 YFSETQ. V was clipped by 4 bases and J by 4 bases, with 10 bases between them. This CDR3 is CASSDGTADTQYF. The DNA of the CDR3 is TGCGCCAGCAGCGACGGGACTGCAGATACGCAGTATTTT.

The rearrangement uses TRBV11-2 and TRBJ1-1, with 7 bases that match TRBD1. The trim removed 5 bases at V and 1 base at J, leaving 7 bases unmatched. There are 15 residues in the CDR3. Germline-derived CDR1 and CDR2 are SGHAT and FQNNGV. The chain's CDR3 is CASSPATGRNTEAFF. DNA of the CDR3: TGTGCCAGCAGCCCGGCGACAGGGAGGAACACTGAAGCTTTCTTT.

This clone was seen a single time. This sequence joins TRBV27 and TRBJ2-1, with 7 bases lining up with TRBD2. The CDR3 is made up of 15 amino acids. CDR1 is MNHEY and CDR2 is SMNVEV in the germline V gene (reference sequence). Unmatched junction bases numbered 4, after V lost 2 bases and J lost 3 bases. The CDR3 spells CASSLGGSYYNEQFF. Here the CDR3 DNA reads TGTGCCAGCAGTTTAGGCGGGAGTTACTACAATGAGCAGTTCTTC.

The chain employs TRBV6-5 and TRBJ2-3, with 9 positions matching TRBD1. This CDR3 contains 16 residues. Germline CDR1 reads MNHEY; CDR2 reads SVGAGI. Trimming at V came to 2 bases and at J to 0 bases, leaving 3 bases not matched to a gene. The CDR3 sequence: CASSYGTGKSTDTQYF. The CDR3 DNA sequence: TGTGCCAGCAGTTACGGGACAGGGAAGAGCACAGATACGCAGTATTTT.

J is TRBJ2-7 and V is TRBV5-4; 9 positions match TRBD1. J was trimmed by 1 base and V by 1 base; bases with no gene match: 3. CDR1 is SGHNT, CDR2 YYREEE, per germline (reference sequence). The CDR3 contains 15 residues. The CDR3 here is CASSLRTGVSYEQYF. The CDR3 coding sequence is TGTGCCAGCAGCTTGCGGACAGGGGTTTCCTACGAGCAGTACTTC.